This T cell receptor beta chain comes out of a study of blood T cell repertoires in COVID-19. About the research overall: The origin of the acute and convalescent COVID-19 samples was the United States, Italy and Spain.

Source study methods: Amplifying reference gene primers gave estimates of nucleated cell counts. The data were produced by immunoSEQ multiplex PCR, yet TCRdb's version contains in-frame clones alone and is incomplete. Clone size and the V and J calls come from that table; the DNA yielded D and trimming. Of about 39,000 clones detected, 85% to 90% appear once; the ten largest clones hold approximately 25%. This CDR3 spans 13 amino acids. The V end lost 2 bases, the J end lost 4 bases, and 8 bases lay between the germline ends. The rearrangement links TRBV12-3 or TRBV12-4 to TRBJ1-2; D unclear. Sequencing used peripheral blood. The receptor was isolated from a man between 45 and 60 years old with active or convalescent COVID-19. The DNA of the CDR3 is TGTGCCAGCAGTTTATCAGAACGCTATGGCTACACCTTC. Translating gives CASSLSERYGYTF.